In its sample, the clone carrying this T cell receptor (beta chain) was seen many times. Its matching antigen is unknown. The sample is drawn from a study of breast tumors, draining lymph nodes, adjacent tissues. Axillary draining lymph nodes of breast cancer patients supplied the node samples. Trimming cost V 5 bases and J 4 bases; bases outside gene matches: 11. Germline CDR1 is SGHTA and CDR2 is FQGTGA. There are 16 residues in the CDR3. Notes on the study in general: Data only fit, rather than demonstrated, lymph node origin of most tumor T cells.

A single record per CDR3 protein comes from TCRdb applying MiXCR to the multiplex PCR reads. Of approximately 210,000 distinct CDR3 sequences in the sample, about 30% are singletons; the top ten hold 1.4%. The gene calls are TRBV7-3 and TRBJ2-5; 9 bases fit TRBD2. This receptor was taken from a female donor with breast cancer. Some clones in this sample may be carry-over from other donors' samples. Sequencing input: axillary lymph node tissue. As DNA, the CDR3 is TGTGCCAGCAGCATTACCGGGACTAGCATCGGAGAGACCCAGTACTTC. Translation gives CASSITGTSIGETQYF.